This TCR beta chain comes out of a study of shared clonotypes between healthy human individuals. Whole-study findings and limits: It was observed that around 5% of naive CD4 clonotypes were shared across several donors.

The deep-level immunoSEQ assay was used. Profiled with immunoSEQ multiplex PCR; TCRdb holds only in-frame clones, not every one. The table lists a few hundred thousand clones, less than 85% of them singletons. This CDR3 is built from 16 residues. V lost 5 bases, J lost 0 bases, and 8 bases stayed unmatched. CDR1 is SGHNT, CDR2 YYREEE, per germline (reference sequence). This clone was recorded at least ten times. Its antigen is undetermined. CD45RA+ naive and CD45RA-negative memory subsets were separated from CD4+ cells. The sample comprised memory CD4+ T cells sorted from blood. Indicated subset: CD45RA-negative fraction. J is TRBJ1-2 and V is TRBV5-4, with TRBD1 identical over 9 bases. The clonotype was recovered from a man aged 25 to 45 in good health. The CDR3 DNA reads as TGTGCCAGCAGTATAGGACAGGGGAGAGCTAACTATGGCTACACCTTC. This gives the protein CASSIGQGRANYGYTF. Full variable domain (rest looked up from reference TRBV5-4 and TRBJ1-2): ETGVTQSPTHLIKTRGQQVTLRCSSQSGHNTVSWYQQALGQGPQFIFQYYREEENGRGNFPPRFSGLQFPNYSSELNVNALELDDSALYLCASSIGQGRANYGYTFGSGTRLTVV.